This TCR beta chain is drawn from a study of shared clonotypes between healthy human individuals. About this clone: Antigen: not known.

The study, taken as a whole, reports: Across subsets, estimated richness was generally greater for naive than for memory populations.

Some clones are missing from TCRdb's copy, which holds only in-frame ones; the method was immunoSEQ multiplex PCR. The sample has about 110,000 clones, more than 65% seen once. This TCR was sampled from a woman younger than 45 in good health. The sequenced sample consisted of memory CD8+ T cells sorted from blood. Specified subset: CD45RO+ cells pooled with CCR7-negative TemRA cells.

For the CDR3, the DNA is TGTGCCAGCAGTTTTCAGTGGTTATCGGATAACTATGGCTACACCTTC. Encoded protein: CASSFQWLSDNYGYTF. The chain uses TRBV28 and TRBJ1-2; D call uncertain. CDR1 and CDR2 (germline): MDHEN, SYDVKM. This CDR3 contains 16 residues. Trimming took 3 bases from V and 1 from J, leaving 15 bases between them.